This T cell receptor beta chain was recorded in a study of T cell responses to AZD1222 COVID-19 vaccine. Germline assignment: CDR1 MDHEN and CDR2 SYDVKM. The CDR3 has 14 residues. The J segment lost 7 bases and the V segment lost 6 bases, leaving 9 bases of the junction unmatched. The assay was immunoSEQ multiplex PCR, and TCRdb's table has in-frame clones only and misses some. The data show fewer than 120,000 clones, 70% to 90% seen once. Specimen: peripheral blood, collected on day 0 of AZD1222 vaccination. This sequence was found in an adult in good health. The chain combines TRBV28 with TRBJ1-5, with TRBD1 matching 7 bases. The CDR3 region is CASRFGTVVQPQHF. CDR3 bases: TGTGCCAGCAGATTCGGGACAGTAGTACAGCCCCAGCATTTT.